One sample yielded the 20 T cell receptor beta chains listed below, sequenced in a study of cytomegalovirus exposure and HLA in healthy donors (dated by TCRdb to 2017 to 2019). Libraries were built with the immunoSEQ multiplex PCR assay. A mixture of 60 forward primers for TCR Vbeta segments and 13 reverse primers for TCR Jbeta segments was used in the multiplex PCR. Not all clones reach the TCRdb copy of this immuneACCESS table, which keeps in-frame sequences only. Checked studies attribute under half of the gap to unresolved V genes and leave the rest unexplained. The sample table records 100,000 to 150,000 clones; over 9.5% of these occur just once. The ten largest clonotypes hold approximately 4.5% of the sample. The source material was PBMCs. These receptors all come from a woman between 18 and 30 years old in good health and CMV-seropositive.

In its sample, this clone was seen a few times. This sequence joins TRBV30 and TRBJ1-1; D unclear. This CDR3 has 14 amino acids. Germline assignment: CDR1 GTSNPN and CDR2 SVGIG (reference sequence). The V end lost 5 bases, the J end lost 4 bases, and 17 bases lay between the germline ends. The CDR3 nucleotides are TGTGCCTGGGGGCCCTTAACCGGATTCACTGAAGCTTTCTTT. Residues: CAWGPLTGFTEAFF.

This clone was counted only a few times. The chain joins TRBV5-1 to TRBJ1-1; 7 nucleotides align to TRBD1. This CDR3 is 15 amino acids long. After removal of 4 bases from V and 4 bases from J, the junction contained 10 bases not matched to a gene. In germline, CDR1 is SGHRS, CDR2 YFSETQ. This CDR3 is CASSQGIQGTTEAFF. In nucleotides, the CDR3 is TGCGCCAGCAGCCAAGGAATACAGGGGACCACTGAAGCTTTCTTT.

This clone was found a few times. The rearrangement uses TRBV2 and TRBJ2-3; the match to TRBD2 covers 9 bases. The V segment lost 9 bases and the J segment 13 bases; nucleotides outside the gene matches: 8. Germline V gene lookup returns CDR1 SNHLY and CDR2 FYNNEI. This CDR3 region has 11 residues. This CDR3 is CARREGTREYF. The CDR3 DNA follows: TGTGCCAGGCGGGAGGGGACGCGGGAGTATTTT.

There are a few counts of this clone. The chain combines TRBV27 with TRBJ2-7, with TRBD1 matching 12 bases. Germline-derived CDR1 and CDR2 are MNHEY and SMNVEV (reference sequence). Trimming cost V 8 bases and J 5 bases; bases outside gene matches: 4. The CDR3 covers 13 residues. The CDR3 spells CASPRDRGHEQYF. DNA of the CDR3: TGTGCCAGCCCACGGGACAGGGGGCACGAGCAGTACTTC.

The chain carries TRBV10-3 and TRBJ2-7; maybe TRBD2 (6 bases). The CDR3 is made up of 11 amino acids. V dropped 8 bases and J dropped 5 bases, with 10 bases sitting between them. The germline V gene encodes CDR1 ENHRY and CDR2 SYGVKD. CDR3 loop: CAIGRLDEQYF. CDR3 in DNA: TGTGCCATCGGAAGACTAGACGAGCAGTACTTC.

The J gene is TRBJ2-7, the V gene TRBV27; 9 nucleotides align to TRBD1. CDR3 length: 16 residues. CDR1 is MNHEY and CDR2 is SMNVEV in the germline V gene (reference sequence). With V trimmed by 10 bases and J by 8 bases, 21 bases remained unmatched. The CDR3 loop reads CATSQPGQGASYKQYF. The CDR3 nucleotides read TGTGCCACCTCCCAACCGGGACAGGGAGCGTCTTATAAGCAGTACTTC.

There are a few counts of this clone. The chain couples TRBV29-1 to TRBJ1-1; D might be TRBD1 (5 bases). The length of the CDR3 is 12 residues. Trimming shortened V by 5 bases and J by 6 bases, and 13 bases separated the two germline ends. In germline, CDR1 is SQVTM, CDR2 ANQGSEA. The CDR3 DNA sequence: TGCAGCGTTCACGATGACAGACCTGAAGCTTTCTTT. Amino acid sequence: CSVHDDRPEAFF. The variable domain in full, completed from reference TRBV29-1 and TRBJ1-1, reads SAVISQKPSRDICQRGTSLTIQCQVDSQVTMMFWYRQQPGQSLTLIATANQGSEATYESGFVIDKFPISRPNLTFSTLTVSNMSPEDSSIYLCSVHDDRPEAFFGQGTRLTVV.

The chain carries TRBV7-8 and TRBJ2-1, with D unclear. Between the trimmed V and J ends, which lost 5 bases and 0 bases, there was a span of 8 bases. Germline CDR1 and CDR2: SGHVS and FQNEAQ. The CDR3 is 14 residues long. The chain's CDR3 is CASSTSYSYNEQFF. The CDR3 coding sequence is TGTGCCAGCAGCACCTCCTACTCCTACAATGAGCAGTTCTTC.

This clone has only a few counts. The chain combines TRBV7-9 with TRBJ2-3; D remains ambiguous. The germline V gene encodes CDR1 SEHNR and CDR2 FQNEAQ (reference sequence). Trimming removed 2 bases at V and 2 bases at J, with 11 bases between. The CDR3 length is 15 residues. The CDR3 protein is CASSLIGGATDTQYF. The CDR3 bases are TGTGCCAGCAGCTTAATCGGCGGCGCCACAGATACGCAGTATTTT.

This clone turned up a few times. The sample holds other DNA sequences that translate to the same CDR3. This chain links TRBV29-1 with TRBJ1-2; 10 bases are a match to TRBD1. This CDR3 has 13 residues. Germline CDR1 and CDR2: SQVTM and ANQGSEA. Trimming at V came to 6 bases and at J to 5 bases, leaving 6 bases not matched to a gene. CDR3 sequence: CSVAGQGLYGYTF. The CDR3 region has the DNA TGCAGCGTCGCGGGACAGGGGTTATATGGCTACACCTTC. Drawing the rest from reference TRBV29-1 and TRBJ1-2, the complete variable domain is SAVISQKPSRDICQRGTSLTIQCQVDSQVTMMFWYRQQPGQSLTLIATANQGSEATYESGFVIDKFPISRPNLTFSTLTVSNMSPEDSSIYLCSVAGQGLYGYTFGSGTRLTVV.

This clone was counted between two and nine times. The chain uses TRBV2 and TRBJ2-3; D unclear. The germline V gene encodes CDR1 SNHLY and CDR2 FYNNEI. This CDR3 contains 15 residues. Trimming shortened V by 4 bases and J by 1 base, and 12 bases separated the two germline ends. The CDR3 spells CASSVIGVGTDTQYF. CDR3 coding DNA: TGTGCCAGCAGTGTAATTGGAGTGGGCACAGATACGCAGTATTTT. The whole variable domain, remainder taken from reference TRBV2 and TRBJ2-3, is EPEVTQTPSHQVTQMGQEVILRCVPISNHLYFYWYRQILGQKVEFLVSFYNNEISEKSEIFDDQFSVERPDGSNFTLKIRSTKLEDSAMYFCASSVIGVGTDTQYFGPGTRLTVL.

The CDR3 nucleotides are TGTGCCAACGGACAGGGTCGTAACTATGGCTACACCTTC. Amino acid sequence: CANGQGRNYGYTF. The chain recombines TRBV28 with TRBJ1-2, with 8 bases lining up with TRBD1. Germline V CDR1 and CDR2: MDHEN, SYDVKM. Trimming at V came to 10 bases and at J to 1 base, leaving 5 bases not matched to a gene. There are 13 residues in the CDR3.

This clone occurred a few times. The CDR3 DNA reads TGTGCCAGCATCGGTGGTTTCCCTTCCTACGAGCAGTACTTC. Protein sequence: CASIGGFPSYEQYF. The rearrangement links TRBV28 to TRBJ2-7; D is undetermined. Germline V gives CDR1 MDHEN, CDR2 SYDVKM. This CDR3 is 14 amino acids long. Trimming took 7 bases from V and 1 from J, leaving 14 bases between them.

This clone was picked up a small number of times. V is TRBV5-1 and J is TRBJ2-1; maybe TRBD2 (5 bases). This CDR3 is built from 16 residues. The germline CDR1 and CDR2 sequences are SGHRS and YFSETQ. The V end lost 0 bases, the J end lost 6 bases, and 16 bases lay between the germline ends. CDR3 nucleotide sequence: TGCGCCAGCAGCTTGGGGTTCGGGGTAAAGCCCAATGAGCAGTTCTTC. Translated, it gives CASSLGFGVKPNEQFF.

This chain links TRBV27 with TRBJ2-7; a possible D gene is TRBD2 (6 bases). Germline assignment: CDR1 MNHEY and CDR2 SMNVEV (reference sequence). Trimming left V 7 bases short and J 9 bases short, with 22 bases between. This CDR3 region has 14 residues. The CDR3: CASTGGGGRLRQYF. The CDR3 region has the DNA TGTGCCAGCACCGGGGGTGGGGGACGCCTAAGGCAGTACTTC.

This clone was counted only a few times. The V and J genes are TRBV13 and TRBJ1-1; D gene unclear. Germline CDR1 and CDR2: PRHDT and FYEKMQ (reference sequence). The ends were cut back, 5 bases at V and 5 bases at J, with 15 bases in the middle. The CDR3 runs to 14 residues. The CDR3 here is CASSRGGEETEAFF. In nucleotides, the CDR3 is TGTGCCAGCAGCCGAGGAGGAGAAGAGACTGAAGCTTTCTTT.

The chain combines TRBV5-1 with TRBJ2-3; D call uncertain. Per the germline V gene, CDR1 is SGHRS and CDR2 is YFSETQ. There are 16 residues in the CDR3. Trimming stripped 2 bases from V and 0 bases from J, with 13 bases between. In DNA form, the CDR3 reads TGCGCCAGCAGCTTTGACTCGTCAGTTAGCACAGATACGCAGTATTTT. This translates into CASSFDSSVSTDTQYF.

V usage is TRBV28 and J usage is TRBJ1-1, with D possibly matching TRBD1 (6 bases). CDR1 and CDR2 from the germline V gene are MDHEN and SYDVKM. Between the trimmed V and J ends, which lost 1 base and 0 bases, there was a span of 9 bases. The CDR3 is made up of 15 amino acids. The CDR3 protein is CASSLLAGVNTEAFF. CDR3 coding DNA: TGTGCCAGCAGTTTATTAGCAGGGGTGAACACTGAAGCTTTCTTT.

This clone was recorded a few times. The CDR3 protein is CAGGLDRGGYTF. The CDR3 bases are TGTGCCGGGGGCCTCGACAGGGGTGGCTACACCTTC. The chain joins TRBV2 to TRBJ1-2; the match to TRBD1 covers 8 bases. Germline CDR1 reads SNHLY; CDR2 reads FYNNEI. The CDR3 is 12 residues long. V was pared by 11 bases and J by 7 bases, with 9 bases of the junction left unmatched.

The DNA for the CDR3 is TGTGCCAGCAGTCAACAGGGGAGTCGCACTGAAGCTTTCTTT. It yields the protein CASSQQGSRTEAFF. The rearrangement joins TRBV6-5 to TRBJ1-1; 7 bases fit TRBD1. Germline CDR1 and CDR2: MNHEY and SVGAGI. The CDR3 totals 14 residues. Losses at the gene ends were 5 bases for V and 4 bases for J; bases not matched to a gene: 7.